The 10 T cell receptor beta chains below all came from one sample that was sequenced in a study of CD8 T cells in Susac syndrome. With random hexamers, 0.5 to 1 ug RNA was reverse transcribed. TCRdb called the immunoSEQ multiplex PCR reads again in MiXCR, with one record for every CDR3 protein. The table records over 65,000 distinct CDR3 sequences, roughly 91% of them present only once. The sample comprised CD4+ T cells from PBMCs. The receptors originated from a human donor with Susac syndrome.

Details on this clonotype: One junction end disagrees with the germline gene, perhaps due to a read error. The gene calls are TRBV29-1 and TRBJ1-1, with a tentative D call TRBD1 (5 bases). Germline V gene lookup returns CDR1 SQVTM and CDR2 ANQGSEA. The CDR3 is 13 amino acids. The CDR3 is CSVLSGGGTEAFF. The CDR3 DNA reads as TGTAGCGTTCTCAGCGGGGGAGGTACTGAAGCTTTCTTT.

The V call is TRBV6-8, the J call TRBJ2-5; possible D gene TRBD1, 6 bases. The CDR3 length is 15 residues. Germline V gene sequence: CDR1 MNHGY, CDR2 SAAAGT. Trimming cost V 3 bases and J 4 bases, with 15 bases left between them. CDR3 sequence: CASSYGQGFRETQYF. CDR3 DNA sequence: TGTGCCAGCAGTTATGGGCAGGGGTTTCGAGAGACCCAGTACTTC.

J is TRBJ2-1 and V is TRBV25-1; TRBD1 matches at 8 bases. V shed 2 bases and J 8 bases; nucleotides not matched to a gene: 8. The CDR3 contains 15 residues. Germline CDR1 MGHDK, CDR2 SYGVNS. Here the CDR3 reads CASSEGAGGQDEQFF. The CDR3 nucleotides read TGTGCCAGCAGTGAAGGGGCAGGGGGACAGGATGAGCAGTTCTTC.

The genes are TRBV28 and TRBJ2-7, with 11 bases fitting TRBD2. V trimming: 6 bases; J trimming: 6 bases; junction bases outside the gene matches: 10. This CDR3 is built from 15 residues. The V gene's germline CDR1 is MDHEN and CDR2 SYDVKM. The CDR3 region is CASSGLAGGEGEQYF. The CDR3, as DNA: TGTGCCAGCAGCGGACTAGCGGGTGGAGAGGGCGAGCAGTACTTC.

This chain connects TRBV20-1 to TRBJ1-1, with TRBD1 matching 8 bases. Germline lookup yields CDR1 DFQATT and CDR2 SNEGSKA (reference sequence). Germline trimming cut 6 bases from V and 3 bases from J; bases unmatched to any gene: 6. This CDR3 has 13 residues. CDR3 amino acids: CSARTGRDTEAFF. Written as DNA, the CDR3 is TGCAGTGCGCGGACAGGGAGGGACACTGAAGCTTTCTTT.

The chain carries TRBV28 and TRBJ2-7, with 10 bases that match TRBD1. The CDR3 sequence is 15 residues long. V was pared by 6 bases and J by 2 bases, with 7 bases of the junction left unmatched. The germline V gene encodes CDR1 MDHEN and CDR2 SYDVKM. The CDR3 coding sequence is TGTGCCAGCAGGACAGGGGGCGCCGCCCCCTACGAGCAGTACTTC. It translates to CASRTGGAAPYEQYF. The complete variable domain, with remaining parts taken from reference TRBV28 and TRBJ2-7, reads DVKVTQSSRYLVKRTGEKVFLECVQDMDHENMFWYRQDPGLGLRLIYFSYDVKMKEKGDIPEGYSVSREKKERFSLILESASTNQTSMYLCASRTGGAAPYEQYFGPGTRLTVT.

This sequence joins TRBV28 and TRBJ1-2; no firm D call. The CDR3 is 13 amino acids. Germline V lookup: CDR1 MDHEN, CDR2 SYDVKM. Between the trimmed V and J ends, which lost 7 bases and 4 bases, there was a span of 13 bases. The CDR3 sequence is CASTVGRSYGYTF. The DNA of the CDR3 is TGTGCCAGCACCGTAGGACGGTCCTATGGCTACACCTTC.

The chain combines TRBV29-1 with TRBJ2-1, with D perhaps given as TRBD1 or TRBD2 (5 bases each). The V gene lost 6 bases and the J gene lost 9 bases, with 9 bases spanning the gap. This CDR3 spans 10 amino acids. The germline V gene has CDR1 SQVTM and CDR2 ANQGSEA. CDR3 sequence (DNA): TGCAGCGTGGCGAGGGGTGAGCAGTTCTTC. The encoded protein is CSVARGEQFF.

The V gene is TRBV19, the J gene TRBJ2-7; D remains ambiguous. Per the germline V gene, CDR1 is LNHDA and CDR2 is SQIVND (reference sequence). V dropped 3 bases and J dropped 1 base, with 7 bases sitting between them. The CDR3 is 13 amino acids. In DNA form, the CDR3 reads TGTGCCAGTAGTATGGCACTTTCCTACGAGCAGTACTTC. Translated: CASSMALSYEQYF.

The chain uses TRBV6-5 and TRBJ2-7, with D uncertain. Germline values: CDR1 MNHEY, CDR2 SVGAGI. The CDR3 has 12 residues. With 5 bases removed from V and 5 bases from J, the gap between germline ends came to 10 bases. CDR3 nucleotides: TGTGCCAGCAGTCAAACAAGCGACGAGCAGTACTTC. This encodes CASSQTSDEQYF.